Below, 32 T cell receptor beta chains from the same sample are listed, as sequenced in a study of shared clonotypes between healthy human individuals. Produced via immunoSEQ multiplex PCR; TCRdb's table is partial and in-frame only. The sample holds 2 million to 2.5 million clones, almost 96% seen once. The sample taken for sequencing was naive CD4+ T cells sorted from blood. The subset is: CD45RA+ positively selected. These receptors were collected from a man in his late teens or twenties in good health.

In its sample, this clone was seen once. Other DNA sequences of this sample code for an identical CDR3. The rearrangement uses TRBV5-1 and TRBJ1-6; D gene ambiguous. Germline CDR1 and CDR2: SGHRS and YFSETQ. This CDR3 is 14 amino acids long. V lost 0 bases and J 7 bases, leaving 8 bases between the germline ends. The CDR3 nucleotides are TGCGCCAGCAGCTTGGCCGGCAGGAATTCACCCCTCCACTTT. Translating gives CASSLAGRNSPLHF.

This chain links TRBV30 with TRBJ1-6, with TRBD1 identical over 11 bases. The CDR3 spans 18 residues. V lost 4 bases to trimming and J lost 5 bases; unmatched junction nucleotides: 13. CDR1 is GTSNPN, CDR2 SVGIG, per germline (reference sequence). The CDR3 loop is CAWIDRTGGFINNSPLHF. CDR3 sequence (DNA): TGTGCCTGGATTGATCGGACAGGGGGCTTCATCAATAATTCACCCCTCCACTTT.

V usage is TRBV30 and J usage is TRBJ2-5; 12 bases are a match to TRBD2. Germline assignment: CDR1 GTSNPN and CDR2 SVGIG (reference sequence). The CDR3 covers 13 residues. V gave up 5 bases and J gave up 5 bases; unmatched junction bases: 3. The CDR3 DNA sequence: TGTGCCTGGGATCTAGCGGGAGGGGAGACCCAGTACTTC. This encodes CAWDLAGGETQYF.

V usage is TRBV4-1 and J usage is TRBJ2-2; 9 nucleotides align to TRBD2. The CDR3 spans 16 residues. J gave up 1 base and V 4 bases, and 4 bases lay outside the gene matches. Germline V gene data show CDR1 as MGHRA and CDR2 as YSYEKL. The CDR3 DNA reads as TGCGCCAGCAGCCTATTTAGCGGGGGGAACACCGGGGAGCTGTTTTTT. This gives the protein CASSLFSGGNTGELFF.

This chain links TRBV9 with TRBJ2-5; 8 bases line up with TRBD2. CDR3 length: 15 amino acids. V was pared by 0 bases and J by 5 bases, with 6 bases of the junction left unmatched. Germline CDR1 reads SGDLS; CDR2 reads YYNGEE. CDR3 amino acids: CASSVVAGGWETQYF. CDR3 nucleotide sequence: TGTGCCAGCAGCGTAGTGGCGGGGGGCTGGGAGACCCAGTACTTC.

The genes are TRBV10-3 and TRBJ1-2; D is ambiguous. Germline V CDR1 and CDR2: ENHRY, SYGVKD. The CDR3 is 15 residues long. V shed 3 bases and J shed 0 bases, with 11 bases lying between them. This CDR3 reads CAISDFREANYGYTF. The CDR3 DNA reads TGTGCCATCAGTGATTTTCGGGAAGCTAACTATGGCTACACCTTC.

The V and J genes are TRBV6-5 and TRBJ1-2; maybe TRBD1 (6 bases). Germline CDR1 and CDR2: MNHEY and SVGAGI. CDR3 length equals 13 residues. Trimming cost V 6 bases and J 6 bases, with 14 bases left between them. Here the CDR3 DNA reads TGTGCCAGCAGAGACGGACAGATTGATGGCTACACCTTC. This gives the protein CASRDGQIDGYTF.

The rearrangement joins TRBV6-6 to TRBJ1-2, with 8 positions matching TRBD1. The J segment lost 4 bases and the V segment lost 5 bases, leaving 6 bases of the junction unmatched. The germline V gene encodes CDR1 MNHNY and CDR2 SVGAGI (reference sequence). CDR3 length: 14 residues. CDR3 protein: CASSKGQDIYGYTF. CDR3 coding DNA: TGTGCCAGCAGTAAGGGACAGGACATCTATGGCTACACCTTC.

The CDR3 here is CSVEGSGGMQYF. Written as DNA, the CDR3 is TGCAGCGTTGAAGGGTCAGGGGGCATGCAGTACTTC. This chain links TRBV29-1 with TRBJ2-7; 8 bases align to TRBD1. This CDR3 is 12 amino acids long. Germline V gene data show CDR1 as SQVTM and CDR2 as ANQGSEA. After removal of 1 base from V and 9 bases from J, the junction contained 5 bases not matched to a gene.

The V gene is TRBV12-5, the J gene TRBJ2-5; maybe TRBD1 (6 bases). The germline V gene encodes CDR1 LGHNT and CDR2 FRNRAP. The V and J ends lost 6 bases and 1 base respectively, with 15 bases between them. CDR3 length: 15 amino acids. In DNA form, the CDR3 reads TGTGCTAGTGGAGGGGGACCCACCGGCCAAGAGACCCAGTACTTC. This gives the protein CASGGGPTGQETQYF.

This sequence joins TRBV28 and TRBJ1-5; TRBD1 is a possible D gene (5 bases). Germline values: CDR1 MDHEN, CDR2 SYDVKM. The CDR3 has 17 residues. The germline V and J ends were trimmed by 11 bases and 0 bases, with 23 bases remaining between them. The CDR3 sequence is CAGGDSAPAYSNQPQHF. The DNA for the CDR3 is TGTGCCGGCGGAGACAGCGCCCCAGCCTATAGCAATCAGCCCCAGCATTTT.

CDR3 sequence (DNA): TGTGCCAGCAGTCTCGGACAGGTATATGAAAAACTGTTTTTT. This encodes CASSLGQVYEKLFF. V gene TRBV28 combines with J gene TRBJ1-4; 7 bases align to TRBD1. There are 14 residues in the CDR3. Germline values: CDR1 MDHEN, CDR2 SYDVKM. With 5 bases clipped from V and 6 bases from J, the junction kept 6 bases outside the gene matches.

This clone was detected once. The CDR3 coding sequence is TGTGCCAGCAGCGGACAGGTCAACACCGGGGAGCTGTTTTTT. This encodes CASSGQVNTGELFF. V and J are TRBV9 and TRBJ2-2, with D perhaps matching TRBD1 (6 bases). This CDR3 region has 14 residues. Per the germline V gene, CDR1 is SGDLS and CDR2 is YYNGEE. V gave up 3 bases and J gave up 2 bases, with 8 bases separating them.

This chain uses TRBV2 with TRBJ2-7; 8 nucleotides agree with TRBD2. The CDR3 has 16 amino acids. Germline V gene data show CDR1 as SNHLY and CDR2 as FYNNEI. Trimming removed 10 bases from V and 3 bases from J; junction bases left unmatched: 17. CDR3 amino acids: CATRERVFSGSYEQYF. The CDR3 nucleotides are TGTGCCACCCGGGAGAGGGTTTTCAGCGGGAGCTACGAGCAGTACTTC.

CDR3 amino acids: CASSLEGGASEAFF. The CDR3 DNA sequence: TGCGCCAGCAGCTTGGAAGGGGGCGCTTCTGAAGCTTTCTTT. The chain joins TRBV5-1 to TRBJ1-1, with 7 bases identical to TRBD1. This CDR3 has 14 amino acids. Germline-derived CDR1 and CDR2 are SGHRS and YFSETQ. V gave up 0 bases and J gave up 6 bases; unmatched junction bases: 5.

This clone occurred once. J is TRBJ2-7 and V is TRBV10-3; 7 bases agree with TRBD1. The junction had 6 bases not matched to a gene; V was cut back by 4 bases and J by 3 bases. This CDR3 has 14 residues. The germline V gene encodes CDR1 ENHRY and CDR2 SYGVKD. The CDR3: CAISVGPGGYEQYF. CDR3 in DNA: TGTGCCATCAGTGTCGGACCAGGGGGCTACGAGCAGTACTTC.

The rearrangement links TRBV18 to TRBJ2-7; D is possibly TRBD1 (6 bases). V was pared by 6 bases and J by 5 bases, with 20 bases between. CDR3 length: 15 amino acids. The germline V gene encodes CDR1 KGHSH and CDR2 LQKENI. Here the CDR3 reads CASSERGRGVHEQYF. CDR3 sequence (DNA): TGTGCCAGCTCGGAGAGAGGCAGGGGAGTCCACGAGCAGTACTTC.

The chain joins TRBV7-9 to TRBJ1-2; 7 bases match TRBD1. Per the germline V gene, CDR1 is SEHNR and CDR2 is FQNEAQ (reference sequence). The V segment lost 4 bases and the J segment 1 base; nucleotides outside the gene matches: 6. The CDR3 runs to 15 residues. The CDR3 loop is CASSSGQARNYGYTF. CDR3 coding DNA: TGTGCCAGCAGCTCCGGACAGGCCCGTAACTATGGCTACACCTTC.

Note on this clone: Other DNA sequences from this sample encode an identical CDR3 as well. V usage is TRBV29-1 and J usage is TRBJ1-1; the D is unclear. The CDR3 runs to 13 residues. V shed 1 base and J shed 0 bases, with 6 bases lying between them. Germline V gene data show CDR1 as SQVTM and CDR2 as ANQGSEA. CDR3 protein: CSVEGQLNTEAFF. CDR3 DNA: TGCAGCGTTGAAGGACAATTGAACACTGAAGCTTTCTTT.

The CDR3 nucleotides read TGTGCCAGCAGCCGGTTCCAGGGGAGCAATCAGCCCCAGCATTTT. Encoded protein: CASSRFQGSNQPQHF. This chain uses TRBV2 with TRBJ1-5; D is possibly TRBD1 (6 bases). V was clipped by 6 bases and J by 1 base, with 13 bases between them. This CDR3 has 15 residues. Germline V gives CDR1 SNHLY, CDR2 FYNNEI. The full variable domain, with the rest looked up from reference TRBV2 and TRBJ1-5, is EPEVTQTPSHQVTQMGQEVILRCVPISNHLYFYWYRQILGQKVEFLVSFYNNEISEKSEIFDDQFSVERPDGSNFTLKIRSTKLEDSAMYFCASSRFQGSNQPQHFGDGTRLSIL.

DNA of the CDR3: TGTGCCAGCAGTTTGGGGCCGGGGGAAAAACTGTTTTTT. Encoded protein: CASSLGPGEKLFF. V and J are TRBV28 and TRBJ1-4, with D possibly TRBD1 on 5 matching bases. Germline V gene lookup returns CDR1 MDHEN and CDR2 SYDVKM. V dropped 3 bases and J dropped 8 bases, with 10 bases sitting between them. The CDR3 extends over 13 amino acids. The full variable domain, completed using reference TRBV28 and TRBJ1-4, is DVKVTQSSRYLVKRTGEKVFLECVQDMDHENMFWYRQDPGLGLRLIYFSYDVKMKEKGDIPEGYSVSREKKERFSLILESASTNQTSMYLCASSLGPGEKLFFGSGTQLSVL.

Turning to this clone: This specimen includes other DNA sequences encoding the same CDR3. J is TRBJ2-6 and V is TRBV9; possible D gene TRBD1, 5 bases. The CDR3 covers 15 residues. Between the trimmed V and J ends, which lost 3 bases and 4 bases, there was a span of 11 bases. Germline CDR1 reads SGDLS; CDR2 reads YYNGEE. CDR3 sequence (DNA): TGTGCCAGCAGCGCCACAGGTTCGGGGGCCAACGTCCTGACTTTC. Translation gives CASSATGSGANVLTF.

The chain employs TRBV4-1 and TRBJ1-1; perhaps TRBD1 as D (5 bases). The CDR3 loop spans 15 amino acids. Trimming cost V 0 bases and J 5 bases, with 13 bases left between them. Germline V gene data show CDR1 as MGHRA and CDR2 as YSYEKL. This CDR3 is CASSQEGGVWTEAFF. CDR3 DNA: TGCGCCAGCAGCCAAGAGGGGGGGGTTTGGACTGAAGCTTTCTTT.

This chain connects TRBV5-6 to TRBJ1-2, with 9 bases matching TRBD1. The CDR3 is 15 amino acids. Germline loops: CDR1 SGHDT, CDR2 YYEEEE. The J segment lost 8 bases and the V segment lost 4 bases, leaving 12 bases of the junction unmatched. The CDR3, as DNA: TGTGCCAGCAGCCCTGATGTCGGGACAGGGAGCGGCTACACCTTC. Residues: CASSPDVGTGSGYTF. The full variable domain, with the rest looked up from reference TRBV5-6 and TRBJ1-2, is DAGVTQSPTHLIKTRGQQVTLRCSPKSGHDTVSWYQQALGQGPQFIFQYYEEEERQRGNFPDRFSGHQFPNYSSELNVNALLLGDSALYLCASSPDVGTGSGYTFGSGTRLTVV.

V is TRBV6-5 and J is TRBJ1-2, with D tentatively TRBD1 (5 bases). Germline V gene sequence: CDR1 MNHEY, CDR2 SVGAGI. The length of the CDR3 is 12 residues. V shed 7 bases and J shed 4 bases, with 10 bases lying between them. The CDR3 is CASKKGTYGYTF. CDR3 nucleotide sequence: TGTGCCAGCAAAAAGGGGACCTATGGCTACACCTTC.

V and J are TRBV4-1 and TRBJ2-7, with 9 bases fitting TRBD1. The V gene end was trimmed by 3 bases and the J gene end by 4 bases; junction bases not matched to a gene: 4. This CDR3 has 14 amino acids. From germline, CDR1 is MGHRA and CDR2 YSYEKL. In DNA, the CDR3 is TGCGCCAGCAGCCATGAACAGGGGGCTTACGAGCAGTACTTC. Protein product: CASSHEQGAYEQYF.

The chain carries TRBV19 and TRBJ1-3; TRBD1 matches at 10 bases. J gave up 2 bases and V 9 bases, and 7 bases lay outside the gene matches. Germline CDR1 reads LNHDA; CDR2 reads SQIVND (reference sequence). CDR3 length equals 15 residues. The CDR3 spells CASRQGAMAGNTIYF. In DNA, the CDR3 is TGTGCCAGCAGACAGGGGGCGATGGCTGGAAACACCATATATTTT.

CDR3 in DNA: TGTGCCAGCTTACCGGACGGGGGTCGACAGTATTTT. It encodes CASLPDGGRQYF. This sequence joins TRBV11-2 and TRBJ2-3, with D tentatively TRBD2 (6 bases). V lost 8 bases and J lost 12, with 18 bases in between. Germline V lookup: CDR1 SGHAT, CDR2 FQNNGV. The CDR3 consists of 12 residues. Together with reference TRBV11-2 and TRBJ2-3, the CDR3 gives the full variable domain: EAGVAQSPRYKIIEKRQSVAFWCNPISGHATLYWYQQILGQGPKLLIQFQNNGVVDDSQLPKDRFSAERLKGVDSTLKIQPAKLEDSAVYLCASLPDGGRQYFGPGTRLTVL.

The rearrangement links TRBV6-1 to TRBJ1-2, with D possibly TRBD1 on 5 matching bases. V was pared by 6 bases and J by 2 bases, with 16 bases between. Germline values: CDR1 MNHNS, CDR2 SASEGT. The CDR3 contains 15 residues. CDR3 nucleotide sequence: TGTGCCAGCAGCCTGGGGCCGGTCGCCAACTATGGCTACACCTTC. It translates to CASSLGPVANYGYTF.

The chain employs TRBV7-2 and TRBJ2-5; D uncertain. The CDR3 sequence is 14 residues long. Trimming left V 5 bases short and J 0 bases short, with 10 bases between. CDR1 SGHTA and CDR2 FQGNSA come from the germline V gene. The CDR3 nucleotides read TGTGCCAGCAGCCGGCAGCAGTACCAAGAGACCCAGTACTTC. Translating gives CASSRQQYQETQYF.

The chain uses TRBV10-3 and TRBJ1-1, with D unresolved. Germline lookup yields CDR1 ENHRY and CDR2 SYGVKD. Between the trimmed V and J ends, which lost 3 bases and 5 bases, there was a span of 4 bases. The length of the CDR3 is 11 residues. CDR3 amino acids: CAISDQTEAFF. The CDR3 DNA reads as TGTGCCATCAGTGATCAGACTGAAGCTTTCTTT.

This clone was found a few times. This chain connects TRBV11-2 to TRBJ1-6; 8 bases agree with TRBD1. Trimming cost V 3 bases and J 6 bases; bases outside gene matches: 4. This CDR3 is 15 amino acids long. From germline, CDR1 is SGHAT and CDR2 FQNNGV. DNA of the CDR3: TGTGCCAGCAGCTTGGACAGGGCAGTTAATTCACCCCTCCACTTT. It yields the protein CASSLDRAVNSPLHF.